One T cell receptor (beta chain) is described in this entry. Per germline, CDR1 LNHDA and CDR2 SQIVND (reference sequence). The CDR3 contains 13 residues. Libraries were prepared by immunoSEQ multiplex PCR; TCRdb keeps only in-frame clonotypes and omits some of them. Seen here are about 430,000 clones, roughly 88% observed once, and the top ten hold about 1.5%. These data come from a study of blood T cell repertoires in COVID-19. The wider study: T cells, B-cell-depleted T cells, or PBMCs provided the cDNA or gDNA that served as material.

Adults between roughly 18 and 89 years of age took part from 20 to 25 US areas. Assignments of participants to cohorts depended upon their own reported clinical history. The V gene is TRBV19, the J gene TRBJ2-2; a weak D match, TRBD2 (5 bases). The receptor was derived from a woman under 30 who had been exposed to COVID-19. The sample consisted of PBMCs or T cells enriched from blood (not recorded which). CDR3 nucleotides: TGTGCGATGGGGAGTTGGGACACCGGGGAGCTGTTTTTT. Residues: CAMGSWDTGELFF.